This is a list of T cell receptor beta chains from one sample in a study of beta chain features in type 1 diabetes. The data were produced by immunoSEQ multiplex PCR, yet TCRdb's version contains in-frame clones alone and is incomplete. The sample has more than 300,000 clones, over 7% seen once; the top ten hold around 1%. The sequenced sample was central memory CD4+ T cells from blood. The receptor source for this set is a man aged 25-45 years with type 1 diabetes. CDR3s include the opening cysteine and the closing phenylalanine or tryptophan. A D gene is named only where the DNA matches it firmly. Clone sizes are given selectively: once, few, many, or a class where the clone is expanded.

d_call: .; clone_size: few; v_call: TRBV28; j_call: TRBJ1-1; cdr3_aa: CAIRVNTEAFF; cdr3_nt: TGTGCCATCAGGGTGAACACTGAAGCTTTCTTT
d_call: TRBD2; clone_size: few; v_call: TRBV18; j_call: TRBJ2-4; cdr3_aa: CASSPLNRASGIVNIQYF; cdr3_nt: TGTGCCAGCTCACCACTAAATCGGGCTAGCGGTATAGTTAACATTCAGTACTTC
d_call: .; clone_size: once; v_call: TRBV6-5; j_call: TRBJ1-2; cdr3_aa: CASSYTGDGYTF; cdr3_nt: TGTGCCAGCAGTTACACCGGTGACGGCTACACCTTC
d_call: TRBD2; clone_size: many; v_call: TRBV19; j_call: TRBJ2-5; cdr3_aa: CASSGRAGALYQETQYF; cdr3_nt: TGTGCCAGTAGTGGTCGAGCGGGGGCTCTGTACCAAGAGACCCAGTACTTC
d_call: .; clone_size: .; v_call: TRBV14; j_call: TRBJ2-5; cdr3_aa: CASSQLGHHQETQYF; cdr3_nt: TGTGCCAGCAGCCAACTGGGACACCACCAAGAGACCCAGTACTTC
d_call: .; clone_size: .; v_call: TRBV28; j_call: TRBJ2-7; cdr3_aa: CASSPTDLRDEQYF; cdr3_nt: TGTGCCAGCAGTCCGACAGACCTCCGGGACGAGCAGTACTTC
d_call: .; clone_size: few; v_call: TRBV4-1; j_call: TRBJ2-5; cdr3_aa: CASSQGTGKEETQYF; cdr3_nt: TGCGCCAGCAGCCAAGGAACAGGGAAGGAAGAGACCCAGTACTTC
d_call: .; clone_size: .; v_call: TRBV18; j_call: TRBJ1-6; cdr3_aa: CASSPVVFRARDNSPLHF; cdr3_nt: TGTGCCAGCTCACCAGTGGTTTTTAGGGCCAGGGATAATTCACCCCTCCACTTT
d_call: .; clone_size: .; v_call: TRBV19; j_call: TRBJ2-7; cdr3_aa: CASNLGGPPYEQYF; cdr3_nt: TGTGCCAGTAACCTGGGGGGTCCCCCCTACGAGCAGTACTTC
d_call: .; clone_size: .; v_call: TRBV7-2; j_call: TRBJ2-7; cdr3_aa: CASSSTPDGELRSYEQYF; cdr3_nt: TGTGCCAGCAGCTCTACCCCAGACGGGGAATTGCGGTCCTACGAGCAGTACTTC
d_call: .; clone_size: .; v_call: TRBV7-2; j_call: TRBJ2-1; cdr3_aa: CASSQDQNSYNEQFF; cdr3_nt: TGTGCCAGCAGCCAGGACCAAAACTCCTACAATGAGCAGTTCTTC
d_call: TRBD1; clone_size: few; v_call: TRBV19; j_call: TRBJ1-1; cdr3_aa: CASTPDRGGTEAFF; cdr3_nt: TGTGCCAGTACCCCGGACAGGGGGGGAACTGAAGCTTTCTTT
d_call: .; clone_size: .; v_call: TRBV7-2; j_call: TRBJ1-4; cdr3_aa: CATQGGERKGKLFF; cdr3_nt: TGTGCCACTCAAGGAGGGGAAAGAAAAGGAAAACTGTTTTTT
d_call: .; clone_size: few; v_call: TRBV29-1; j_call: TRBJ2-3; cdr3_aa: CSVGGGKSSRSTDTQYF; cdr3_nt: TGCAGCGTGGGAGGGGGGAAGAGTAGCCGTAGCACAGATACGCAGTATTTT
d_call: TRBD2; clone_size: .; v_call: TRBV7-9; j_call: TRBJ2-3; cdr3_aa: CASTTSGGILDTQYF; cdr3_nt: TGTGCCAGCACCACTAGCGGGGGGATCCTCGATACGCAGTATTTT
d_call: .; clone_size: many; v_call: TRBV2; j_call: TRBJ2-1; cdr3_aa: CASSDGRGEQFF; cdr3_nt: TGTGCCAGCAGTGATGGTCGTGGTGAGCAGTTCTTC
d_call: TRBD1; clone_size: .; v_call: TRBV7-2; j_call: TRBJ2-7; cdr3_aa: CASSLMTGTLSYEQYF; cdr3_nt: TGTGCCAGCAGCTTAATGACAGGGACCCTCTCCTACGAGCAGTACTTC
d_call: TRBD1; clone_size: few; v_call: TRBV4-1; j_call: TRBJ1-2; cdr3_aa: CASSQSGQGDGYTF; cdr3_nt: TGCGCCAGCAGCCAAAGCGGACAGGGAGATGGCTACACCTTC
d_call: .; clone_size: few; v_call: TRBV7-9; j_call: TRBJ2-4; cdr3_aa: CASSPFFQYF; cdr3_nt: TGTGCCAGCAGCCCTTTTTTTCAGTACTTC
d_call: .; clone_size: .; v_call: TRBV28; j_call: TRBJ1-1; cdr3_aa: CASSEMGRAFF; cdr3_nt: TGTGCCAGCAGCGAAATGGGGAGAGCTTTCTTT
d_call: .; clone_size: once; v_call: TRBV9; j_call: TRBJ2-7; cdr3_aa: CATPPGWYEQYF; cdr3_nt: TGTGCCACCCCGCCGGGCTGGTACGAGCAGTACTTC
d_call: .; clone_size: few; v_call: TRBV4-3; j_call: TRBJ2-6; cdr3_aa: CASSQVLTGAGNVLTF; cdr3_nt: TGCGCCAGCAGCCAAGTGCTGACAGGAGCGGGCAACGTCCTGACTTTC
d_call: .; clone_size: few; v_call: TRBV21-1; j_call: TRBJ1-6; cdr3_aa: CASSKVEGHNNSPLHF; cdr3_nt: TGTGCCAGCAGCAAGGTGGAGGGGCACAATAATTCACCCCTCCACTTT
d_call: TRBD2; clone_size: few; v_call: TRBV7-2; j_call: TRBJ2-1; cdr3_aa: CASSLTSGGLEQFF; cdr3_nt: TGTGCCAGCAGCTTAACTAGCGGGGGGTTAGAGCAGTTCTTC
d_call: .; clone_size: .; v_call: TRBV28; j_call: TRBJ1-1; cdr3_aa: CASSLLGSLRAFF; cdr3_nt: TGTGCCAGCAGTTTATTGGGCAGCCTGAGGGCTTTCTTT
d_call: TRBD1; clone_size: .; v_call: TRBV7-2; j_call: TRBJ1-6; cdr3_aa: CASSFISGTGGSPLHF; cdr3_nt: TGTGCCAGCAGCTTTATCTCCGGGACAGGTGGATCACCCCTCCACTTT
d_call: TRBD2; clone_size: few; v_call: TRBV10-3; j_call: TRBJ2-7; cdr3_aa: CANTTSGVYEQYF; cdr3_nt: TGTGCCAACACGACTAGCGGGGTCTACGAGCAGTACTTC
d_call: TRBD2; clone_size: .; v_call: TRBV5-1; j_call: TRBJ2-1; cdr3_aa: CASSLQIAGGPDEQFF; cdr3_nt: TGCGCCAGCAGCTTACAAATAGCGGGGGGGCCCGATGAGCAGTTCTTC
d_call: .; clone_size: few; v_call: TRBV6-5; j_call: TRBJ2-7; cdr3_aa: CASSDIQGGTYEQYF; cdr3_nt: TGTGCCAGCAGCGATATACAGGGGGGGACCTACGAGCAGTACTTC
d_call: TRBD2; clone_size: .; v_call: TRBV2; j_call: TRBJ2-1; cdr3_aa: CASSESAGGRYEQFF; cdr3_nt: TGTGCCAGCAGTGAGTCAGCGGGGGGGCGATATGAGCAGTTCTTC
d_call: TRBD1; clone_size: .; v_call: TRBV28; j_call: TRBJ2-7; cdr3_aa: CASSSGQGIYEQYF; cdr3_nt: TGTGCCAGCAGTTCTGGACAGGGAATCTACGAGCAGTACTTC
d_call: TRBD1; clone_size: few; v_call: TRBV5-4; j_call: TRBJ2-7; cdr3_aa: CASSLVEDRVNYEQYF; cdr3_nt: TGTGCCAGCAGCTTGGTCGAGGACAGGGTTAACTACGAGCAGTACTTC
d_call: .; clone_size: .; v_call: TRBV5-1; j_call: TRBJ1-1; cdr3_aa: CASSGGQPRAFF; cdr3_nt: TGTGCCAGCAGCGGAGGACAGCCGCGAGCTTTCTTT
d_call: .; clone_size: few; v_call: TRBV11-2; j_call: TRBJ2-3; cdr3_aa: CASSPGDTQYF; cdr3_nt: TGTGCCAGCAGCCCCGGGGATACGCAGTATTTT
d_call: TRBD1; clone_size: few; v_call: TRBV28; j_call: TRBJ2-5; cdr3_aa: CASRGLGRGETQYF; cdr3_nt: TGTGCCAGCAGAGGGCTCGGCAGGGGGGAGACCCAGTACTTC
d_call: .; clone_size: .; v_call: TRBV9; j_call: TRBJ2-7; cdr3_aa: CASSVAPESYEQYF; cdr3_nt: TGTGCCAGCAGCGTAGCCCCGGAATCCTACGAGCAGTACTTC
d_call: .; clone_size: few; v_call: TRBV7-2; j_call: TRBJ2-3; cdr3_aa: CASSLDRAGDTQYF; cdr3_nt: TGTGCCAGCAGCTTAGACAGGGCGGGAGATACGCAGTATTTT
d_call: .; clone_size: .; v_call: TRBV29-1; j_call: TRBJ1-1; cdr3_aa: CSTKQGINTEAFF; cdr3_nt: TGCAGCACAAAACAGGGTATCAACACTGAAGCTTTCTTT
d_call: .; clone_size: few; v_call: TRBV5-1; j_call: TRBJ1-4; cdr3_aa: CASSSGPGQSANEKLFF; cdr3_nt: TGCGCCAGCAGCTCGGGACCTGGACAATCGGCTAATGAAAAACTGTTTTTT
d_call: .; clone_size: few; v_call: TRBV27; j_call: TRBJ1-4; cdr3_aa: CASSLSPLATNEKLFF; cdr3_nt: TGTGCCAGCAGTTTATCTCCCCTTGCAACTAATGAAAAACTGTTTTTT
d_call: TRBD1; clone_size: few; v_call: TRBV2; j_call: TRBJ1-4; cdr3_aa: CASISDRGGNEKLFF; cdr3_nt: TGTGCCAGCATCTCCGACAGGGGAGGTAATGAAAAACTGTTTTTT
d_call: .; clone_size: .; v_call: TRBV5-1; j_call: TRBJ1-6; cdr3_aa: CASSLTGLTSPLHF; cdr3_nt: TGCGCCAGCAGCTTGACAGGGCTTACTTCACCCCTCCACTTT
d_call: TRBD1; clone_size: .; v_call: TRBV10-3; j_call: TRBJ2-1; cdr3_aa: CAISAFVLDREYNEQFF; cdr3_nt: TGTGCCATCAGTGCATTTGTTCTGGACAGGGAATACAATGAGCAGTTCTTC
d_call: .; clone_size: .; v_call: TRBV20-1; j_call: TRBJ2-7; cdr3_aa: CRATGGNEQYF; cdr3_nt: TGCAGGGCGACGGGCGGGAACGAGCAGTACTTC
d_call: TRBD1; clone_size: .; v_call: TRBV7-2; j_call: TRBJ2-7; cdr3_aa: CASSLDRDRGYEQYF; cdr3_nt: TGTGCCAGCAGCTTAGACAGGGACAGGGGTTACGAGCAGTACTTC
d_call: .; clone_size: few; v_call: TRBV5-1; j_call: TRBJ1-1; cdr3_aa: CASSGQTNTEAFF; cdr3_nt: TGCGCCAGCAGCGGGCAGACGAACACTGAAGCTTTCTTT
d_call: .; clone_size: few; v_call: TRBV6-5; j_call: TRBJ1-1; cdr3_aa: CASSHQGKAFF; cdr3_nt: TGTGCCAGCAGTCACCAGGGAAAGGCTTTCTTT
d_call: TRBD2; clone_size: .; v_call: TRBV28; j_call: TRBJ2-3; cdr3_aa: CASSLIGSGGRGTQYF; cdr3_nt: TGTGCCAGCAGCCTTATCGGTAGCGGGGGTAGGGGTACGCAGTATTTT
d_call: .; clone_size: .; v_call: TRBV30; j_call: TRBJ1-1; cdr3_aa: CAWRGGARAFF; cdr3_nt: TGTGCCTGGAGAGGGGGGGCCAGAGCTTTCTTT
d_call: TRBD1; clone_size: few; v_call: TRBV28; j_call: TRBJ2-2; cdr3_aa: CAINGGQGNTGELFF; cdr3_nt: TGTGCCATAAATGGGGGACAGGGGAACACCGGGGAGCTGTTTTTT
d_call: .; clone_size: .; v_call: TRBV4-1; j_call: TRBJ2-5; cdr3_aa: CASSQDLALGTQYF; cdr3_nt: TGCGCCAGCAGCCAAGATCTGGCTCTGGGGACCCAGTACTTC
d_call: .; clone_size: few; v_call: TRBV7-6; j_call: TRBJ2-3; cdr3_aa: CASSLAAENTQYF; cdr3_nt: TGTGCCAGCAGCTTAGCGGCGGAGAATACGCAGTATTTT